This T cell receptor (beta chain) appears in the sequencing data of a study of T cell repertoires in cytomegalovirus infection. Overall study: Public TCR beta signature analysis indicated the presence of both CMV infection and matching HLA type. Study-wide results and limits: Within the response measured ex vivo, HLA-C-restricted CMV-specific TCR beta clonotypes were dominant. Summed frequency of public TCR beta families distinguished CMV carriers with the relevant HLA.

TCRdb called the reads again in MiXCR, with one record for every CDR3 protein. Of roughly 760,000 distinct CDR3 sequences listed, roughly a third were seen once; the top ten hold roughly 2.8%. In germline, CDR1 is LNHDA, CDR2 SQIVND (reference sequence). This CDR3 region has 17 residues. The V end was cut by 5 bases, the J end by 4 bases, with 24 bases between. Worth noting for this clonotype: Its antigen is currently unknown.

The receptor was derived from a human donor in good health (CMV status not recorded). Some clones in this sample may be carry-over from other donors' samples. The sequencing input was PBMCs. The chain combines TRBV19 with TRBJ2-7; D gene uncertain. CDR3 coding DNA: TGTGCCAGTAGTCTACTATTCCCCGGACCCTATAAATACGAGCAGTACTTC. The encoded protein is CASSLLFPGPYKYEQYF.